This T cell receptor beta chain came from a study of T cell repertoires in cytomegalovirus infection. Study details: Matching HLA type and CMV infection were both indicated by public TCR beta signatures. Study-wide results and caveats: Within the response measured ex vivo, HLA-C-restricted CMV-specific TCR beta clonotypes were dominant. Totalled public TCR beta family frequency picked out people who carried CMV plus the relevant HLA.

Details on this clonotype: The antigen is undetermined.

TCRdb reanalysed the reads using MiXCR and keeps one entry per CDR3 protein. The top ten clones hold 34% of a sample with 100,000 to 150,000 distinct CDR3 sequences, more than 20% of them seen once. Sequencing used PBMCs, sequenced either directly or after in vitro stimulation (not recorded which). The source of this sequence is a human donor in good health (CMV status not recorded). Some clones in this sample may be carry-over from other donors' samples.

CDR3 sequence reads: CASSPPSGRAPFF. CDR3 bases: TGTGCCAGCTCACCTCCTAGCGGGAGGGCCCCGTTCTTC. V and J are TRBV18 and TRBJ2-1, with TRBD2 matching over 12 bases. Per the germline V gene, CDR1 is KGHSH and CDR2 is LQKENI. J gave up 15 bases and V 3 bases, and 6 bases lay outside the gene matches. CDR3 length: 13 residues.